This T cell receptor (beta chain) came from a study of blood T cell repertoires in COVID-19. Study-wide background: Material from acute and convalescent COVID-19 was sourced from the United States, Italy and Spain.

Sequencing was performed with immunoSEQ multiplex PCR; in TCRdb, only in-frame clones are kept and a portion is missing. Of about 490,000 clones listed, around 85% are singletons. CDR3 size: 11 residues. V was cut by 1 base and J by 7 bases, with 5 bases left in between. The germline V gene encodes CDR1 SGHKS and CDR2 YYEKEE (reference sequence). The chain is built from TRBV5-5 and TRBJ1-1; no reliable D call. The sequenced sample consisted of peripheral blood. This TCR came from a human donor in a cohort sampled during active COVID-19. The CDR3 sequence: CASSLHGEAFF. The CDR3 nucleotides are TGTGCCAGCAGCTTGCACGGTGAAGCTTTCTTT.